The present T cell receptor beta chain was sequenced within a study of brain T cells in children with intractable seizures. Findings of the study overall: Clones missing pre-surgery may reflect undersampling of that blood sample. Viral specificity was inferred only from CDR3 similarity; HCMV serostatus was unknown.

The sequenced cases were selected for having the highest brain T cell transcript signatures. Patients received at least one anti-epileptic drug before surgery. To note about this clone: Its matching antigen is unknown.

Sequencing used immunoSEQ multiplex PCR; TCRdb keeps in-frame clones, though not all of them. This repertoire shows 62,000 or so clones, more than 95% found once; its top ten account for 0.35% to 0.4%. This specimen consisted of peripheral blood, obtained at surgery. This sequence was found in a boy in the first two years of life with focal cortical dysplasia and intractable seizures.

The CDR3 DNA sequence: TGTGCCAGCAGTAGAGGACAGGGGGATCAGCCCCAGCATTTT. This codes for CASSRGQGDQPQHF. The chain couples TRBV6-5 to TRBJ1-5, with TRBD1 matching over 10 bases. The V and J ends lost 5 bases and 5 bases, in that order; junction bases with no gene match: 3. Germline V gives CDR1 MNHEY, CDR2 SVGAGI. The CDR3 consists of 14 residues.